These 21 T cell receptor beta chains came from one sample sequenced in a study of response to subunit inactivated influenza vaccine. TCRdb processed the RT-PCR reads anew with MiXCR; each CDR3 protein has one entry. Of 450,000 to 600,000 distinct CDR3 sequences listed, less than 8% were seen once; the top ten hold around 13%. Here the sequenced sample was PBMCs from blood, taken roughly 24 months after vaccination. These receptors were obtained from a man between 50 and 75 years old who received an inactivated influenza vaccine.

V is TRBV28 and J is TRBJ2-1, with 7 bases aligning to TRBD2. This CDR3 is built from 11 residues. Trimming took 5 bases from V and 9 from J; bases not matched to a gene: 1. Germline CDR1 MDHEN, CDR2 SYDVKM. This chain's CDR3 is CASSRTSEQFF. Here the CDR3 DNA reads TGTGCCAGCAGTCGGACTAGTGAGCAGTTCTTC.

V gene TRBV19 combines with J gene TRBJ2-2; D might be TRBD2 (5 bases). CDR1 is LNHDA, CDR2 SQIVND, per germline (reference sequence). This CDR3 region has 15 residues. V was pared by 5 bases and J by 1 base, with 11 bases between. CDR3 sequence: CASSPGGRNTGELFF. The CDR3 DNA reads as TGTGCCAGTAGTCCGGGTGGGAGGAACACCGGGGAGCTGTTTTTT.

The chain combines TRBV9 with TRBJ2-5; 8 bases match TRBD2. Germline CDR1 is SGDLS and CDR2 is YYNGEE. This CDR3 has 15 amino acids. Trimming removed 2 bases from V and 2 bases from J; junction bases left unmatched: 5. This chain's CDR3 is CASSVAGGVQETQYF. CDR3 sequence (DNA): TGTGCCAGCAGCGTGGCGGGAGGTGTTCAAGAGACCCAGTACTTC.

The V gene is TRBV19, the J gene TRBJ1-3; tentatively, D is TRBD1 (6 bases). There are 16 residues in the CDR3. V gave up 5 bases and J gave up 3 bases, with 17 bases separating them. Per germline, CDR1 LNHDA and CDR2 SQIVND (reference sequence). The CDR3 sequence is CASSPQILRGGNTIYF. In DNA, the CDR3 is TGTGCCAGTAGTCCTCAGATCCTCAGGGGTGGAAACACCATATATTTT.

In DNA, the CDR3 is TGTGCCAGCAGCCAAGCCTCTAGCGGGGTTACAAATGAGCAGTTCTTC. It codes for CASSQASSGVTNEQFF. V and J are TRBV3-1 and TRBJ2-1; 9 bases align to TRBD2. With V trimmed by 1 base and J by 7 bases, 8 bases remained unmatched. CDR1 LGHDT and CDR2 YNNKEL come from the germline V gene (reference sequence). The CDR3 covers 16 residues.

This chain joins TRBV20-1 and TRBJ2-1, with a tentative D call TRBD2 (5 bases). The CDR3 is 12 amino acids. Germline-derived CDR1 and CDR2 are DFQATT and SNEGSKA (reference sequence). The V end was cut by 2 bases, the J end by 9 bases, with 11 bases between. CDR3 DNA: TGCAGTGCTAGATATAGCGTGGCTGAGCAGTTCTTC. Its translation: CSARYSVAEQFF.

V usage is TRBV11-2 and J usage is TRBJ2-1; D is ambiguous. The V end lost 6 bases, the J end lost 1 base, and 16 bases lay between the germline ends. CDR1 is SGHAT, CDR2 FQNNGV, per germline. This CDR3 contains 16 residues. The CDR3 loop reads CASRSIRWGSYNEQFF. CDR3 DNA: TGTGCCAGCAGGAGTATTAGGTGGGGTTCCTACAATGAGCAGTTCTTC.

This clonotype was picked up many times. The chain joins TRBV6-1 to TRBJ2-2; TRBD2 might be the D (5 bases). The CDR3 runs to 17 residues. CDR1 and CDR2 from the germline V gene are MNHNS and SASEGT. Trimming pared 7 bases from V and 2 bases from J, leaving 20 bases between. The CDR3 sequence is CASKLPGSLDNTGELFF. The CDR3, as DNA: TGTGCCAGCAAATTACCGGGGAGTCTGGACAACACCGGGGAGCTGTTTTTT.

Only a few counts were recorded for this clonotype. The chain carries TRBV7-8 and TRBJ2-3, with a possible D match to TRBD2 (6 bases). V gave up 4 bases and J gave up 7 bases, with 9 bases separating them. Germline V gene data show CDR1 as SGHVS and CDR2 as FQNEAQ. The CDR3 extends over 12 amino acids. The CDR3 sequence is CASSSGLNTQYF. The CDR3 bases are TGTGCCAGCAGCTCGGGACTGAATACGCAGTATTTT.

This clonotype was recorded a few times. This may be a read error: a much more frequent sequence differs by one nucleotide. This chain uses TRBV28 with TRBJ1-4, with D tentatively TRBD1 (6 bases). CDR1 is MDHEN, CDR2 SYDVKM, per germline. The CDR3 is 17 residues long. The DNA for the CDR3 is TGTGCCGGCAGTTTAGAGTTCCCGGGGGCGACTAATGAAAAACTGTTTTTT. Protein sequence: CAGSLEFPGATNEKLFF.

This clonotype was seen a handful of times. The chain links TRBV7-9 to TRBJ2-6; no definite D call. The length of the CDR3 is 13 residues. Germline CDR1 SEHNR, CDR2 FQNEAQ (reference sequence). Trimming stripped 1 base from V and 9 bases from J, with 7 bases between. The CDR3 here is CASSLGGSNVLTF. The CDR3 DNA follows: TGTGCCAGCAGCTTAGGAGGCAGCAACGTCCTGACTTTC.

This sequence joins TRBV5-6 and TRBJ1-4; no clear D gene. Germline lookup yields CDR1 SGHDT and CDR2 YYEEEE. Trimming stripped 2 bases from V and 0 bases from J, with 14 bases between. The CDR3 consists of 17 residues. This chain's CDR3 is CASSFGYLLTTNEKLFF. The CDR3 DNA sequence: TGTGCCAGCAGCTTCGGATACCTCTTAACAACTAATGAAAAACTGTTTTTT.

This chain uses TRBV5-6 with TRBJ2-6; no clear D. This CDR3 comprises 20 residues. CDR1 is SGHDT, CDR2 YYEEEE, per germline. The V gene lost 0 bases and the J gene lost 1 base, with 20 bases spanning the gap. CDR3 loop: CASSLATMQLRRSGANVLTF. The CDR3 region has the DNA TGTGCCAGCAGCTTGGCTACGATGCAGCTCCGTCGGTCTGGGGCCAACGTCCTGACTTTC.

This clonotype was found many times. The chain joins TRBV27 to TRBJ2-3; D tentatively fits TRBD1 or TRBD2 (5 bases each). Germline V gives CDR1 MNHEY, CDR2 SMNVEV (reference sequence). CDR3 length: 13 residues. V was pared by 3 bases and J by 10 bases, with 14 bases between. The chain's CDR3 is CASSFGTARAQYF. Written as DNA, the CDR3 is TGTGCCAGCAGTTTCGGGACGGCGAGGGCGCAGTATTTT.

CDR3: CASNLGQGRSDTQYF. CDR3 coding DNA: TGTGCCAGCAACCTAGGACAGGGGAGGTCGGATACGCAGTATTTT. V gene TRBV12-3 or TRBV12-4 combines with J gene TRBJ2-3; the match to TRBD1 covers 9 bases. The CDR3 runs 15 residues. Trimming at V came to 7 bases and at J to 6 bases, leaving 11 bases not matched to a gene.

This clonotype was picked up many times. This chain links TRBV5-1 with TRBJ2-1; either TRBD1 or TRBD2 may supply D (6 bases each). V was trimmed by 4 bases and J by 2 bases, leaving 13 bases between them. This CDR3 has 15 amino acids. Germline values: CDR1 SGHRS, CDR2 YFSETQ. The CDR3 nucleotides read TGCGCCAGCAGCGACGGGGGACAAACCTACAATGAGCAGTTCTTC. It translates to CASSDGGQTYNEQFF.

The table lists this clonotype with a few counts. The rearrangement links TRBV6-5 to TRBJ2-7; weak D call: TRBD1 (6 bases). Germline values: CDR1 MNHEY, CDR2 SVGAGI. The CDR3 has 14 amino acids. V was cut by 0 bases and J by 2 bases, with 8 bases left in between. CDR3 in amino acids: CASSYSPGAYEQYF. For the CDR3, the DNA is TGTGCCAGCAGTTACTCGCCAGGGGCCTACGAGCAGTACTTC.

The table lists this clonotype with many counts. The chain links TRBV20-1 to TRBJ1-5; maybe TRBD1 (5 bases). This CDR3 comprises 14 residues. Trimming took off 0 bases at V and 10 bases at J, with 16 bases between the two ends. From germline, CDR1 is DFQATT and CDR2 SNEGSKA (reference sequence). The CDR3 sequence is CSARDRGISRPQHF. CDR3 nucleotide sequence: TGCAGTGCTAGAGATAGGGGCATTTCTCGCCCCCAGCATTTT.

This rearrangement joins TRBV30 to TRBJ2-2; TRBD2 is a possible D gene (5 bases). The V and J ends lost 7 bases and 5 bases respectively, with 20 bases between them. The CDR3 sequence is 15 residues long. Germline loops: CDR1 GTSNPN, CDR2 SVGIG (reference sequence). The CDR3 nucleotides read TGTGCCTTGGAGAGAGGGAGAACGCGGACCGGGGAGCTGTTTTTT. Amino acids: CALERGRTRTGELFF.

This clonotype was seen ten or more times. The chain combines TRBV6-1 with TRBJ1-4; the match to TRBD1 covers 9 bases. The CDR3 has 18 amino acids. V was pared by 1 base and J by 14 bases, with 20 bases of the junction left unmatched. Germline CDR1 reads MNHNS; CDR2 reads SASEGT. The CDR3 nucleotides are TGTGCCAGCAGTGAAGGGACAGGGGCAGGGCCTGCGCATGGTCGGCTGTTTTTT. This sequence encodes CASSEGTGAGPAHGRLFF.

The chain carries TRBV11-2 and TRBJ1-1, with 8 bases matching TRBD1. The CDR3 totals 16 residues. CDR1 and CDR2 from the germline V gene are SGHAT and FQNNGV. V was clipped by 3 bases and J by 1 base; unmatched bases: 7. The chain's CDR3 is CASSLWTGTGNTEAFF. CDR3 sequence (DNA): TGTGCCAGCAGCTTGTGGACAGGGACAGGGAACACTGAAGCTTTCTTT.